Listed here are 17 T cell receptor beta chains from one sample, sequenced in a study of blood T cells in healthy people across ages. PCR was performed a second time for 7 to 11 cycles using a sample-barcoded 5' primer and a J-beta primer mix. TCRdb processed the 5' RACE reads anew with MiXCR; each CDR3 protein has one entry. This sample has about 1.4 million distinct CDR3 sequences, with roughly 60% found just once. Material for sequencing was blood. These receptors all come from a young man in good health.

The DNA for the CDR3 is TGCAGTGCTACTAGCGGGGGCGGCTCGGAGGACACAGATACGCAGTATTTT. It is translated as CSATSGGGSEDTDTQYF. The chain has TRBV20-1 and TRBJ2-3; 10 bases agree with TRBD2. Germline loops: CDR1 DFQATT, CDR2 SNEGSKA (reference sequence). The CDR3 runs 17 residues. V lost 4 bases to trimming and J lost 2 bases; unmatched junction nucleotides: 12.

There are a few counts of this clonotype. The V gene is TRBV4-3, the J gene TRBJ2-6; the D gene is possibly TRBD2 (6 bases). The V end lost 1 base, the J end lost 3 bases, and 10 bases lay between the germline ends. Looked up from germline, CDR1 is LGHNA and CDR2 is YSLEER. The CDR3 totals 16 residues. CDR3 DNA sequence: TGCGCCAGCAGCCAAGTCGGAGGGTTTGGGGCCAACGTCCTGACTTTC. Its translation: CASSQVGGFGANVLTF.

To note about this clonotype: The junction departs from the called germline gene at one end, perhaps through a read error. The chain joins TRBV20-1 to TRBJ1-6; D is undetermined. CDR1 and CDR2 from the germline V gene are DFQATT and SNEGSKA (reference sequence). The CDR3 sequence is 14 residues long. The CDR3 coding sequence is TGCAGTGCTAGACCTGGGCCCTATAATCCACCCCTCCACTTT. It is translated as CSARPGPYNPPLHF.

In its sample, this clonotype was seen a few times. The chain employs TRBV21-1 and TRBJ1-5; the table calls TRBD1, which could not be checked here. TRBV21-1 corresponds to a pseudogene. The CDR3 covers 15 residues. CDR3 loop: CASSLRQGSRQPQHF. In DNA form, the CDR3 reads TGTGCCAGCAGCCTGCGACAGGGTTCACGACAGCCCCAGCATTTT.

This chain joins TRBV6-2 or TRBV6-3 and TRBJ2-7; 8 bases are a match to TRBD2. J gave up 2 bases and V 5 bases, and 5 bases lay outside the gene matches. Per germline, CDR1 MNHEY and CDR2 SVGEGT. CDR3 length equals 14 residues. As DNA, the CDR3 is TGTGCCAGCAGTCCTCCCGGGGGGGCCTACGAGCAGTACTTC. The encoded protein is CASSPPGGAYEQYF.

The rearrangement joins TRBV27 to TRBJ2-3; no reliable D call. This CDR3 contains 15 residues. Trimming removed 5 bases at V and 4 bases at J, with 16 bases between. The germline CDR1 and CDR2 sequences are MNHEY and SMNVEV (reference sequence). CDR3 in DNA: TGTGCCAGCAGTCACCGGACGGCAAGGGCAGATACGCAGTATTTT. It codes for CASSHRTARADTQYF.

The J gene is TRBJ2-5, the V gene TRBV24-1; 7 nucleotides align to TRBD2. V trimming: 3 bases; J trimming: 4 bases; junction bases outside the gene matches: 10. The CDR3 is 16 residues long. From germline, CDR1 is KGHDR and CDR2 SFDVKD. CDR3 coding DNA: TGTGCCACCAGTGATCCGGTCGGCGGGGGTGGAGAGACCCAGTACTTC. Amino acid sequence: CATSDPVGGGGETQYF.

To note about this clonotype: The junction shows a germline mismatch at one end, possibly a read error. The V gene is TRBV6-1, the J gene TRBJ1-2, with TRBD1 as a possible D gene (5 bases). CDR1 MNHNS and CDR2 SASEGT come from the germline V gene. The CDR3 is 14 amino acids. The CDR3 is CATGTAGTNYGYTF. CDR3 sequence (DNA): TGTGCCACAGGGACGGCTGGAACTAACTACGGCTACACCTTC.

This clonotype showed up just a few times. This chain connects TRBV29-1 to TRBJ2-5; D perhaps matches TRBD1 (6 bases). CDR1 is SQVTM and CDR2 is ANQGSEA in the germline V gene. Trimming removed 3 bases from V and 5 bases from J, with 10 bases in between. CDR3 length: 12 amino acids. This CDR3 reads CSVDQGRETQYF. The CDR3 DNA is TGCAGCGTTGATCAGGGGCGGGAGACCCAGTACTTC.

The chain joins TRBV7-2 to TRBJ1-1; the D is unclear. Trimming removed 0 bases at V and 11 bases at J, with 13 bases between. The CDR3 runs to 13 residues. Germline CDR1 is SGHTA and CDR2 is FQGNSA. The CDR3 spells CASSLAPSKLAFF. The CDR3 coding sequence is TGTGCCAGCAGCTTAGCTCCCTCTAAACTGGCTTTCTTT.

The V and J genes are TRBV11-2 and TRBJ2-7, with TRBD2 as a possible D gene (6 bases). Judging by the DNA end, TRBJ2-5 fits better; the J call may be wrong. CDR1 is SGHAT, CDR2 FQNNGV, per germline. This CDR3 is built from 14 residues. Here the CDR3 reads CASSPGTPIGTQYF. The CDR3 coding sequence is TGTGCCAGCAGCCCCGGGACTCCGATCGGGACCCAGTACTTC.

The genes are TRBV6-1 and TRBJ1-2; D is possibly TRBD1 (5 bases). Germline values: CDR1 MNHNS, CDR2 SASEGT. The CDR3 is made up of 17 amino acids. Between the trimmed V and J ends, which lost 6 bases and 4 bases, there was a span of 24 bases. This CDR3 is CASRSTGSNSMSYGYTF. The CDR3 nucleotides read TGTGCCAGCAGGTCCACAGGATCGAACAGTATGAGCTATGGCTACACCTTC.

This clonotype was counted between two and nine times. The rearrangement uses TRBV6-4 and TRBJ2-1; D is perhaps TRBD2 (6 bases). Germline V gene lookup returns CDR1 MRHNA and CDR2 SNTAGT. This CDR3 has 15 residues. V was pared by 2 bases and J by 2 bases, with 10 bases between. As DNA, the CDR3 is TGTGCCAGCAGTGACCCCGGACTACCCTACAATGAGCAGTTCTTC. Protein: CASSDPGLPYNEQFF.

The chain joins TRBV5-1 to TRBJ2-5; D perhaps matches TRBD2 (7 bases). The germline gives CDR1 SGHRS, CDR2 YFSETQ. Trimming removed 7 bases from V and 7 bases from J, with 26 bases in between. The CDR3 spans 16 residues. In nucleotides, the CDR3 is TGCGCCAGCCAACGGAGGGGGGGCTTCAATACTGCGACCCAGTACTTC. Its protein is CASQRRGGFNTATQYF.

This clonotype was detected a few times. The chain is built from TRBV4-1 and TRBJ2-7; D possibly uses TRBD1 or TRBD2 (5 bases each). Germline CDR1 is MGHRA and CDR2 is YSYEKL. Trimming pared 1 base from V and 3 bases from J, leaving 19 bases between. The length of the CDR3 is 17 residues. The CDR3 protein is CASSQGPYGTELYEQYF. Written as DNA, the CDR3 is TGCGCCAGCAGCCAAGGGCCCTACGGGACGGAACTCTACGAGCAGTACTTC.

This chain joins TRBV6-2 or TRBV6-3 and TRBJ2-3; D gene ambiguous. Germline CDR1 and CDR2: MNHEY and SVGEGT. The CDR3 length is 16 residues. V shed 6 bases and J shed 2 bases, with 18 bases lying between them. The CDR3 DNA is TGTGCCAGCAGCCCCCTAGGGTACCACCTCACAGATACGCAGTATTTT. This encodes CASSPLGYHLTDTQYF.

This clonotype was seen more than once but under ten times. V and J are TRBV4-1 and TRBJ1-2, with D possibly TRBD1 on 6 matching bases. The germline V and J ends were trimmed by 5 bases and 8 bases, with 18 bases remaining between them. The CDR3 loop spans 14 amino acids. Germline CDR1 is MGHRA and CDR2 is YSYEKL. The CDR3 DNA reads TGCGCCAGCAGCAAACAGGGAACGAGAGGCGGCTACACCTTC. It codes for CASSKQGTRGGYTF.